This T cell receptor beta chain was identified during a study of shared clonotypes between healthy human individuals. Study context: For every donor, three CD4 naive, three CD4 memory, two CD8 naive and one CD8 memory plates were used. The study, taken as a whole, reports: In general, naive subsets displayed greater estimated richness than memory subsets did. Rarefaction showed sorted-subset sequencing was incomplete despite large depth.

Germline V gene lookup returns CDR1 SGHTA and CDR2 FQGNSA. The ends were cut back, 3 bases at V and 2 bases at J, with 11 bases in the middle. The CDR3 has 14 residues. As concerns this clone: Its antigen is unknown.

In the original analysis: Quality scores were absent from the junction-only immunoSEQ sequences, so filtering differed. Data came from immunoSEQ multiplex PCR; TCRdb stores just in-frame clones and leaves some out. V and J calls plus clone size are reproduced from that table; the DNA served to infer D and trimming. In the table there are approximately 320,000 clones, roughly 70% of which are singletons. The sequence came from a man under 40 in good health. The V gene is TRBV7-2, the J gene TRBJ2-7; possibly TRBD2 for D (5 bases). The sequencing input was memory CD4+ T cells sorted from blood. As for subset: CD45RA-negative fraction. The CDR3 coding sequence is TGTGCCAGCAGCTTTGGTAGCGCAACCTACGAGCAGTACTTC. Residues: CASSFGSATYEQYF.